One and the same sample provided the 20 T cell receptor beta chains below, sequenced in a study of T cells after yellow fever vaccination. Using its own MiXCR run on the 5' RACE reads, TCRdb lists one record per CDR3 protein. This sample yields 350,000 to 450,000 distinct CDR3 sequences, of which 6.2% are seen a single time; approximately 15% belongs to the top ten. The starting material was PBMCs, obtained 5 days after the yellow fever booster vaccination. These TCRs come from a man aged 25-45 years who received the YFV17D yellow fever vaccine.

The chain is built from TRBV7-3 and TRBJ2-6, with D unresolved. Germline CDR1 and CDR2: SGHTA and FQGTGA. The CDR3 spans 15 residues. V was clipped by 1 base and J by 4 bases, with 8 bases between them. CDR3 DNA: TGTGCCAGCAGCTTAAGTTATCCCGGGGCCAACGTCCTGACTTTC. It codes for CASSLSYPGANVLTF.

This clonotype has only a few counts. The rearrangement joins TRBV7-2 to TRBJ1-5; possibly TRBD1 for D (6 bases). V was pared by 5 bases and J by 7 bases, with 15 bases between. The CDR3 totals 14 residues. The germline V gene has CDR1 SGHTA and CDR2 FQGNSA. CDR3 in amino acids: CASSEPTGGQPQHF. DNA of the CDR3: TGTGCCAGCAGCGAGCCCACGGGGGGCCAGCCCCAGCATTTT.

A few counts support this clonotype. Germline is not matched at one junction end, which may reflect a read error. V usage is TRBV29-1 and J usage is TRBJ2-6, with D unresolved. The CDR3 length is 13 residues. Germline V gives CDR1 SQVTM, CDR2 ANQGSEA. CDR3 DNA: TGCAGCGTTCAAGAGTCTGGGGCCAACGTCCTGACTTTC. This codes for CSVQESGANVLTF. The whole variable domain, remainder taken from reference TRBV29-1 and TRBJ2-6, is SAVISQKPSRDICQRGTSLTIQCQVDSQVTMMFWYRQQPGQSLTLIATANQGSEATYESGFVIDKFPISRPNLTFSTLTVSNMSPEDSSIYLCSVQESGANVLTFGAGSRLTVL.

This clonotype is a singleton in its sample. A much more abundant neighbour one base away suggests this may be a read error. The chain combines TRBV11-1 with TRBJ2-1, with 10 bases that match TRBD2. The CDR3 covers 19 residues. Per the germline V gene, CDR1 is SGHAT and CDR2 is FQDESV (reference sequence). The DNA for the CDR3 is TGTGCCGGCAGCTTAGTTCGGCTAGCGGGAGCCCTACCTTACAATGAGCAGTTCTTC. This encodes CAGSLVRLAGALPYNEQFF. Combining the CDR3 with reference TRBV11-1 and TRBJ2-1 gives the whole variable domain EAEVAQSPRYKITEKSQAVAFWCDPISGHATLYWYRQILGQGPELLVQFQDESVVDDSQLPKDRFSAERLKGVDSTLKIQPAELGDSAMYLCAGSLVRLAGALPYNEQFFGPGTRLTVL.

This clonotype was detected only a few times. The CDR3 sequence is CASSLPGRTTVNYGYTF. CDR3 in DNA: TGTGCCAGCAGCCTACCGGGACGGACCACCGTTAACTATGGCTACACCTTC. This sequence joins TRBV6-2 or TRBV6-3 and TRBJ1-2; the D gene is possibly TRBD1 (5 bases). From germline, CDR1 is MNHEY and CDR2 SVGEGT. V lost 6 bases and J 1 base, leaving 21 bases between the germline ends. This CDR3 is built from 17 residues.

This sequence joins TRBV6-5 and TRBJ2-3; unclear D gene. Germline CDR1 and CDR2: MNHEY and SVGAGI. The CDR3 is 14 amino acids. Trimming took off 2 bases at V and 0 bases at J, with 6 bases between the two ends. CDR3 residues: CASSYRSSTDTQYF. CDR3 sequence (DNA): TGTGCCAGCAGTTACCGGTCTAGCACAGATACGCAGTATTTT.

This clonotype was detected a few times. The V call is TRBV20-1, the J call TRBJ2-7; possibly TRBD2 for D (6 bases). CDR3 size: 14 residues. V lost 5 bases to trimming and J lost 2 bases, with 16 bases between them. Germline lookup yields CDR1 DFQATT and CDR2 SNEGSKA (reference sequence). This CDR3 is CSARDSPPPYEQYF. The CDR3 nucleotides are TGCAGTGCTCGGGACTCCCCGCCACCCTACGAGCAGTACTTC.

This clonotype was seen more than once but under ten times. V gene TRBV10-1 combines with J gene TRBJ2-1; D tentatively reads TRBD1 or TRBD2 (6 bases each). V shed 3 bases and J shed 3 bases, with 21 bases lying between them. This CDR3 comprises 18 residues. Germline V CDR1 and CDR2: WNHNN, SYGVQD (reference sequence). CDR3 bases: TGCGCCAGCAGTGACGGGGGCCCCACGGGAGCCCACTACAATGAGCAGTTCTTC. This sequence encodes CASSDGGPTGAHYNEQFF.

This clonotype was counted ten times or more. V usage is TRBV29-1 and J usage is TRBJ2-2, with 8 positions matching TRBD2. This CDR3 is built from 14 residues. CDR1 SQVTM and CDR2 ANQGSEA come from the germline V gene. The V and J ends lost 6 bases and 4 bases, in that order; junction bases with no gene match: 7. CDR3 sequence (DNA): TGCAGCGTCGGGCGGGGGGCTGGCACCGGGGAGCTGTTTTTT. This translates into CSVGRGAGTGELFF.

This clonotype was observed a handful of times. The V call is TRBV5-1, the J call TRBJ2-5; weak D call: TRBD2 (5 bases). CDR1 is SGHRS, CDR2 YFSETQ, per germline. The CDR3 length is 15 residues. Trimming took 4 bases from V and 4 from J, leaving 17 bases between them. In nucleotides, the CDR3 is TGCGCCAGCAGCCTGGGCCGGGGAATAGGAGAGACCCAGTACTTC. Translation: CASSLGRGIGETQYF.

There are many counts of this clonotype. The chain has TRBV11-1 and TRBJ1-1, with a weak D call TRBD1 (5 bases). V shed 5 bases and J shed 0 bases, with 19 bases lying between them. The germline V gene encodes CDR1 SGHAT and CDR2 FQDESV (reference sequence). The CDR3 spans 17 residues. The CDR3 is CASSRGSAGRMNTEAFF. CDR3 DNA sequence: TGTGCCAGCAGCCGGGGATCGGCAGGGCGCATGAACACTGAAGCTTTCTTT.

At least ten counts were recorded for this clonotype. The gene calls are TRBV5-1 and TRBJ2-1; 10 nucleotides match TRBD2. Germline lookup yields CDR1 SGHRS and CDR2 YFSETQ. This CDR3 comprises 15 residues. V lost 4 bases and J lost 4; bases outside the gene matches: 5. CDR3 sequence: CASSTTSGEYNEQFF. CDR3 sequence (DNA): TGCGCCAGCAGCACCACTAGCGGGGAGTACAATGAGCAGTTCTTC.

The chain has TRBV12-3 or TRBV12-4 and TRBJ2-2; D gene ambiguous. Deletions cut 1 base from V and 4 bases from J, with 7 bases between. This CDR3 has 14 residues. DNA of the CDR3: TGTGCCAGCAGTTTAGGATCCGGCACCGGGGAGCTGTTTTTT. Residues: CASSLGSGTGELFF.

The chain employs TRBV27 and TRBJ2-1; 7 bases agree with TRBD1. Per the germline V gene, CDR1 is MNHEY and CDR2 is SMNVEV (reference sequence). This CDR3 is 11 amino acids long. After removal of 5 bases from V and 14 bases from J, the junction contained 6 bases not matched to a gene. This CDR3 is CASSGDRREFF. In DNA, the CDR3 is TGTGCCAGCAGTGGGGACAGAAGGGAGTTCTTC.

The sample holds many counts of this clonotype. The genes are TRBV20-1 and TRBJ2-5, with D possibly being TRBD1 or TRBD2 (5 bases each). V lost 6 bases, J lost 4 bases, and 21 bases lay in between. This CDR3 spans 15 amino acids. In germline, CDR1 is DFQATT, CDR2 SNEGSKA (reference sequence). Here the CDR3 reads CSARAVRWDGETQYF. The CDR3 coding sequence is TGCAGTGCCCGCGCCGTCCGGTGGGACGGAGAGACCCAGTACTTC.

V is TRBV7-2 and J is TRBJ2-1, with D possibly TRBD2 on 6 matching bases. Germline-derived CDR1 and CDR2 are SGHTA and FQGNSA. CDR3 length: 13 amino acids. V was trimmed by 4 bases and J by 10 bases, leaving 14 bases between them. The CDR3 here is CASSWARGDEQFF. For the CDR3, the DNA is TGTGCCAGCAGCTGGGCGCGGGGAGACGAGCAGTTCTTC. Drawing the rest from reference TRBV7-2 and TRBJ2-1, the complete variable domain is GAGVSQSPSNKVTEKGKDVELRCDPISGHTALYWYRQSLGQGLEFLIYFQGNSAPDKSGLPSDRFSAERTGGSVSTLTIQRTQQEDSAVYLCASSWARGDEQFFGPGTRLTVL.

The rearrangement uses TRBV7-2 and TRBJ2-1; D perhaps matches TRBD2 (5 bases). The germline V gene encodes CDR1 SGHTA and CDR2 FQGNSA. This CDR3 is 15 amino acids long. Trimming left V 3 bases short and J 4 bases short, with 13 bases between. The CDR3 is CASSFSAGLYNEQFF. The CDR3 DNA sequence: TGTGCCAGCAGCTTTAGCGCGGGCCTTTACAATGAGCAGTTCTTC.

This clonotype showed up just a few times. This chain joins TRBV5-1 and TRBJ2-5; 7 bases are shared with TRBD2. Germline values: CDR1 SGHRS, CDR2 YFSETQ. J lost 5 bases, V lost 0 bases, and 4 bases had no gene match. CDR3 size: 14 residues. The DNA for the CDR3 is TGCGCCAGCAGCTTGGCTACTAGCGTGGAGACCCAGTACTTC. Residues: CASSLATSVETQYF.

This clonotype was counted many times. The CDR3 reads CASSWGTSGSSEQYF. The CDR3 DNA reads TGCGCCAGCAGCTGGGGGACTAGCGGGAGTAGCGAGCAGTACTTC. The V and J genes are TRBV5-1 and TRBJ2-7, with TRBD2 matching 14 bases. Losses at the gene ends were 3 bases for V and 6 bases for J; bases not matched to a gene: 5. The CDR3 is 15 amino acids. Germline lookup yields CDR1 SGHRS and CDR2 YFSETQ.

Only a few counts were recorded for this clonotype. This sequence joins TRBV6-5 and TRBJ1-2; unclear D gene. CDR3 length: 15 residues. V was pared by 6 bases and J by 4 bases, with 18 bases between. From germline, CDR1 is MNHEY and CDR2 SVGAGI. Here the CDR3 DNA reads TGTGCCAGCAGCCACTCAGCGATTTACCTCTATGGCTACACCTTC. Its translation: CASSHSAIYLYGYTF.